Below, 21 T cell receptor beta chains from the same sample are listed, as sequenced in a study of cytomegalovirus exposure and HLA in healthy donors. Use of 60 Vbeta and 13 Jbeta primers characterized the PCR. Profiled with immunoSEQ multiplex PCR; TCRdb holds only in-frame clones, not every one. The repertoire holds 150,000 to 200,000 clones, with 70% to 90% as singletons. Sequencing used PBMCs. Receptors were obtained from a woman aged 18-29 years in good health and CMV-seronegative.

The CDR3 coding sequence is TGCGCCAGCAGCTTAACCGGGACAGGGGTTGGGACTGAAGCTTTCTTT. This gives the protein CASSLTGTGVGTEAFF. The chain couples TRBV5-1 to TRBJ1-1; 10 nucleotides align to TRBD1. The CDR3 is made up of 16 amino acids. Trimming at V came to 2 bases and at J to 5 bases, leaving 9 bases not matched to a gene. The germline V gene encodes CDR1 SGHRS and CDR2 YFSETQ.

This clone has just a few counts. CDR3 amino acids: CASSLNPERDKFF. The CDR3 DNA sequence: TGCGCCAGCAGCTTGAATCCGGAGCGAGATAAGTTCTTC. The chain couples TRBV5-1 to TRBJ2-1; D is unclear. The length of the CDR3 is 13 residues. Deletions cut 1 base from V and 14 bases from J, with 16 bases between. Per germline, CDR1 SGHRS and CDR2 YFSETQ.

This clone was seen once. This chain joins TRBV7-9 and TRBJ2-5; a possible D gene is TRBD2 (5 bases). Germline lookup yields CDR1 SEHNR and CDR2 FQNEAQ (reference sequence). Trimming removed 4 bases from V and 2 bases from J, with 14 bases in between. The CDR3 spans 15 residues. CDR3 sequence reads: CASSSPLEEQETQYF. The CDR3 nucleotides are TGTGCCAGCAGCTCGCCCCTGGAGGAACAAGAGACCCAGTACTTC.

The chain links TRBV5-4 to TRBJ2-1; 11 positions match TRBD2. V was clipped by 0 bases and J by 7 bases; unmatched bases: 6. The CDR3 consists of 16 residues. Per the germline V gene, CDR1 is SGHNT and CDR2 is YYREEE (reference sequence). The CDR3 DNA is TGTGCCAGCAGCTTGGGTAGCGGGGGGGCCCGGAATGAGCAGTTCTTC. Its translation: CASSLGSGGARNEQFF.

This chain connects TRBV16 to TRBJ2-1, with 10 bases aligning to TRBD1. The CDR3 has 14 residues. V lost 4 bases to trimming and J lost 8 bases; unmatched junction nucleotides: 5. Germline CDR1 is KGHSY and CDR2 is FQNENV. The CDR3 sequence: CASSRDRGRDEQFF. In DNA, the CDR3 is TGTGCCAGCAGCCGGGACAGGGGAAGGGATGAGCAGTTCTTC.

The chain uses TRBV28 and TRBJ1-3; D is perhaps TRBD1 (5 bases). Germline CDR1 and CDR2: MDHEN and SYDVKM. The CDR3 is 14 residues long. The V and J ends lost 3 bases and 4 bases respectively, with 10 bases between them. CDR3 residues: CASSLGLLGNTIYF. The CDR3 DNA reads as TGTGCCAGCAGTTTGGGACTGTTAGGAAACACCATATATTTT.

The CDR3 region is CASSQARGSGTHEQYF. In nucleotides, the CDR3 is TGTGCCAGCAGCCAAGCCCGTGGGAGCGGGACCCACGAGCAGTACTTC. This chain links TRBV4-2 with TRBJ2-7, with TRBD2 matching over 7 bases. Germline CDR1 LGHNA, CDR2 YNFKEQ. The CDR3 runs to 16 residues. The V and J ends lost 1 base and 5 bases, in that order; junction bases with no gene match: 11.

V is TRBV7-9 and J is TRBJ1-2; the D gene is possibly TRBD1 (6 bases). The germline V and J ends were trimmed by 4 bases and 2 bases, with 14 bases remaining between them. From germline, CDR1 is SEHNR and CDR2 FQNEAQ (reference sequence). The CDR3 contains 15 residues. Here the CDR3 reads CASSSGQTLNYGYTF. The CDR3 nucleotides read TGTGCCAGCAGCTCTGGACAGACCCTCAACTATGGCTACACCTTC.

The CDR3 coding sequence is TGTGCCAGCAGAAAGGCCCCCCCGGACTCAGGCGAGCAGTACTTC. It encodes CASRKAPPDSGEQYF. This chain links TRBV27 with TRBJ2-7, with a weak D call TRBD2 (5 bases). This CDR3 is built from 15 residues. V lost 6 bases and J 6 bases, leaving 21 bases between the germline ends. Germline V gives CDR1 MNHEY, CDR2 SMNVEV (reference sequence).

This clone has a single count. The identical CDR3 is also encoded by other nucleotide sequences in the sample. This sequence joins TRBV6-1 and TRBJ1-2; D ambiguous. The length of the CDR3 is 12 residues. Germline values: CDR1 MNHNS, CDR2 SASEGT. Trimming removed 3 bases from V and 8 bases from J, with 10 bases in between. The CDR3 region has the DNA TGTGCCAGCAGTGAGGGAGGGCTGGGCTACACCTTC. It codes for CASSEGGLGYTF.

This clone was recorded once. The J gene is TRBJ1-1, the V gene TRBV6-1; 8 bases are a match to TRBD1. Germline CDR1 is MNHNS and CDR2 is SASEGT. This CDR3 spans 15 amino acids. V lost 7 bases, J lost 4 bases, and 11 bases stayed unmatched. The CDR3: CASTQRSGGGTEAFF. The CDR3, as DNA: TGTGCCAGCACCCAAAGGTCAGGGGGCGGCACTGAAGCTTTCTTT.

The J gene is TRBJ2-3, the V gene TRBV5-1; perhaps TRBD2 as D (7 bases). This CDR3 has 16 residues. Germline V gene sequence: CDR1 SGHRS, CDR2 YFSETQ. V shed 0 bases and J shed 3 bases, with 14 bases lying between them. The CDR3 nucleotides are TGCGCCAGCAGCTTGGCCGGGGGGCTAGCGACAGATACGCAGTATTTT. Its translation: CASSLAGGLATDTQYF.

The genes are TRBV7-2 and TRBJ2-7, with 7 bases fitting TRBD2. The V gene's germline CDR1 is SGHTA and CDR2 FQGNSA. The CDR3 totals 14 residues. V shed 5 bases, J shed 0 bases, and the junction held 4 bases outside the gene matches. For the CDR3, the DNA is TGTGCCAGCAGCCACGGACTAGGCTCCTACGAGCAGTACTTC. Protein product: CASSHGLGSYEQYF.

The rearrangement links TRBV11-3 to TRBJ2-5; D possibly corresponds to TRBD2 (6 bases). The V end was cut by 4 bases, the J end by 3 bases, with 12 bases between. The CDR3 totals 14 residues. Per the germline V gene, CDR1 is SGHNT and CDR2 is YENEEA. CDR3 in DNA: TGTGCCAGCAGCTCCTCGTGGAGGGAAGAGACCCAGTACTTC. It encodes CASSSSWREETQYF.

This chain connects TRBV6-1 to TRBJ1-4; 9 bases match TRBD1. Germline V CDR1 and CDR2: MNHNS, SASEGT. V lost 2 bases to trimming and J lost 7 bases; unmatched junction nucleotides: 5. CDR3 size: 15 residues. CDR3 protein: CASSEPGQGSEKLFF. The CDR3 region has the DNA TGTGCCAGCAGTGAACCGGGACAGGGTAGTGAAAAACTGTTTTTT.

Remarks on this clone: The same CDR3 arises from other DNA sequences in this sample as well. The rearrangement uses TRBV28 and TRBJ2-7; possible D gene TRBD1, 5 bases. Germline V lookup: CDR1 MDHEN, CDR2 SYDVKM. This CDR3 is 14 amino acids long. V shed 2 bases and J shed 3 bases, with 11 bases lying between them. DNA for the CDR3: TGTGCCAGCAGTTTACAGGGCGCCAGCTACGAGCAGTACTTC. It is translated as CASSLQGASYEQYF.

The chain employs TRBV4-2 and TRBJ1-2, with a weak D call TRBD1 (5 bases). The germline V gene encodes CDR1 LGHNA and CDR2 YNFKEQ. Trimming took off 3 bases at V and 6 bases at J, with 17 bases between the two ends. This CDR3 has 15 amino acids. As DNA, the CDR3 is TGTGCCAGCAGCCAGACCCCGGGGGAGGGTAATGGCTACACCTTC. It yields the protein CASSQTPGEGNGYTF.

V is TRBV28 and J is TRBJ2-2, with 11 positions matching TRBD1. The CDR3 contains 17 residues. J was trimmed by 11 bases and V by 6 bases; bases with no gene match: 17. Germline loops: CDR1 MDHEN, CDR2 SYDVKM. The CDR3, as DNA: TGTGCCAGCAGCCACCCCAGGGACAGGGGGGGATATGGCGAGCTGTTTTTT. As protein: CASSHPRDRGGYGELFF. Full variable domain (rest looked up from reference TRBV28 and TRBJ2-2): DVKVTQSSRYLVKRTGEKVFLECVQDMDHENMFWYRQDPGLGLRLIYFSYDVKMKEKGDIPEGYSVSREKKERFSLILESASTNQTSMYLCASSHPRDRGGYGELFFGEGSRLTVL.

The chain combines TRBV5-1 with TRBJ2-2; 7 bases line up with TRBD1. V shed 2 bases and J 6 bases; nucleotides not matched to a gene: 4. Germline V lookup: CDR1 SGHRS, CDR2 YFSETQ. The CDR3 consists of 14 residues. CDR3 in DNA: TGCGCCAGCAGCTTAGGACAGGTAGCCGGGGAGCTGTTTTTT. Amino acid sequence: CASSLGQVAGELFF.

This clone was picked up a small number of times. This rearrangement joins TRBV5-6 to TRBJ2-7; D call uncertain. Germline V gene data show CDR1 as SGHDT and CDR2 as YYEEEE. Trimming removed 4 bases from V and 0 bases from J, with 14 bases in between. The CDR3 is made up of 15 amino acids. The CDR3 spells CASSPFPEPSYEQYF. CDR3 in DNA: TGTGCCAGCAGCCCCTTCCCTGAGCCCTCCTACGAGCAGTACTTC.

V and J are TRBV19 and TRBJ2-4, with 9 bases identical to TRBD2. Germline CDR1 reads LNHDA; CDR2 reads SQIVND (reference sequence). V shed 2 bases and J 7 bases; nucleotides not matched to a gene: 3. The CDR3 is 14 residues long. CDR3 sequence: CASSILAGTNIQYF. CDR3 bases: TGTGCCAGTAGTATACTAGCGGGGACTAACATTCAGTACTTC.